These 3 T cell receptor beta chains originate from one sample sequenced in a study of blood T cell repertoires in COVID-19. Using immunoSEQ multiplex PCR, the repertoire was profiled, and TCRdb retains in-frame clones only, with some absent. The profile covers 200,000 or so clones, with around 90% appearing a single time and 1.5% to 2% taken by the ten largest. The sample taken for sequencing was peripheral blood. The receptors were gathered from a man aged 65 to 79 with acute or convalescent COVID-19.

This chain joins TRBV19 and TRBJ2-7, with 7 nucleotides matching TRBD1. With V trimmed by 10 bases and J by 1 base, 13 bases remained unmatched. Germline loops: CDR1 LNHDA, CDR2 SQIVND (reference sequence). The length of the CDR3 is 15 residues. CDR3 sequence: CATSRFGRGSYEQYF. The CDR3 coding sequence is TGTGCCACCAGTAGGTTCGGCAGGGGGTCCTACGAGCAGTACTTC.

CDR3 sequence: CASSNFQTRTGNTIYF. Written as DNA, the CDR3 is TGTGCCAGCAGCAATTTCCAAACCAGGACTGGAAACACCATATATTTT. The V gene is TRBV6-2 or TRBV6-3, the J gene TRBJ1-3; D is undetermined. CDR1 and CDR2 (germline): MNHEY, SVGEGT. The ends were cut back, 6 bases at V and 2 bases at J, with 17 bases in the middle. The CDR3 consists of 16 residues.

J is TRBJ2-1 and V is TRBV12-3 or TRBV12-4, with D perhaps matching TRBD2 (5 bases). V gave up 8 bases and J gave up 3 bases, with 8 bases separating them. CDR3 length: 12 amino acids. The CDR3 spells CASGRGYNEQFF. CDR3 DNA: TGTGCCAGCGGCCGGGGCTACAATGAGCAGTTCTTC.